Shown below are 18 T cell receptor beta chains from a single sample sequenced in a study of CD8 T cells in Susac syndrome. RNA was extracted with the RNeasy kit, and a quantity of roughly 0.45 to 1 ug was reverse transcribed using random hexamers. TCRdb recomputed calls from the immunoSEQ multiplex PCR reads with MiXCR, one row per CDR3 protein. The repertoire holds some 300,000 distinct CDR3 sequences, with approximately 85% as singletons. The specimen sequenced was CD8+ T cells from PBMCs. Receptors originate from a human donor with multiple sclerosis.

The CDR3 is CASSSGLAGGPGNEQFF. As DNA, the CDR3 is TGTGCCAGCAGTTCCGGACTAGCGGGAGGGCCTGGCAATGAGCAGTTCTTC. J is TRBJ2-1 and V is TRBV6-5; 15 bases match TRBD2. The germline CDR1 and CDR2 sequences are MNHEY and SVGAGI. This CDR3 is 17 amino acids long. V gave up 4 bases and J gave up 6 bases; unmatched junction bases: 7.

The J gene is TRBJ2-3, the V gene TRBV18; 7 nucleotides align to TRBD2. Trimming took 2 bases from V and 3 from J; bases not matched to a gene: 5. The CDR3 is made up of 15 amino acids. Germline CDR1 reads KGHSH; CDR2 reads LQKENI. CDR3 sequence: CASSPGREPTDTQYF. In DNA form, the CDR3 reads TGTGCCAGCTCACCAGGGCGGGAGCCGACAGATACGCAGTATTTT.

The chain is built from TRBV5-4 and TRBJ2-1; possibly TRBD2 for D (6 bases). The CDR3 runs 14 residues. The germline CDR1 and CDR2 sequences are SGHNT and YYREEE (reference sequence). V lost 7 bases and J lost 7, with 18 bases in between. CDR3: CASRSGVGINEQFF. The CDR3 DNA sequence: TGTGCCAGCCGTTCGGGGGTAGGAATAAATGAGCAGTTCTTC.

V is TRBV6-5 and J is TRBJ2-3; 7 bases are a match to TRBD2. Looked up from germline, CDR1 is MNHEY and CDR2 is SVGAGI. V lost 5 bases and J lost 5; bases outside the gene matches: 7. This CDR3 contains 14 residues. The CDR3 sequence is CASSDSGSQDTQYF. The CDR3 region has the DNA TGTGCCAGCAGTGATAGCGGGTCGCAAGATACGCAGTATTTT.

This chain connects TRBV4-1 to TRBJ1-5, with D possibly TRBD1 on 6 matching bases. This CDR3 is 16 amino acids long. Trimming took off 0 bases at V and 4 bases at J, with 13 bases between the two ends. CDR1 and CDR2 from the germline V gene are MGHRA and YSYEKL. CDR3 in amino acids: CASSQEDLQGNQPQHF. DNA for the CDR3: TGCGCCAGCAGCCAAGAAGATTTACAGGGAAATCAGCCCCAGCATTTT.

With regard to this clonotype: Its ends do not fully match the called genes, so a read error is possible. The chain is built from TRBV12-3 or TRBV12-4 and TRBJ1-2, with D possibly matching TRBD1 (5 bases). CDR3 size: 16 residues. The CDR3 DNA is TGTGCCAGCAGCACCGAGGGACTCTTAACGTTGGCCCAAGTCCATTTC. Its translation is CASSTEGLLTLAQVHF.

The rearrangement links TRBV11-3 to TRBJ2-1, with TRBD2 matching over 9 bases. Trimming took 4 bases from V and 5 from J; bases not matched to a gene: 12. The CDR3 extends over 17 amino acids. Germline V CDR1 and CDR2: SGHNT, YENEEA. This CDR3 is CASSSSLGTSRDNEQFF. The CDR3 nucleotides are TGTGCCAGCAGCTCATCCCTAGGGACTAGCCGGGACAATGAGCAGTTCTTC. Full variable domain (remainder filled in from reference TRBV11-3 and TRBJ2-1): EAGVVQSPRYKIIEKKQPVAFWCNPISGHNTLYWYLQNLGQGPELLIRYENEEAVDDSQLPKDRFSAERLKGVDSTLKIQPAELGDSAVYLCASSSSLGTSRDNEQFFGPGTRLTVL.

This chain uses TRBV6-5 with TRBJ2-1; D remains ambiguous. V lost 2 bases to trimming and J lost 2 bases, with 10 bases between them. Germline V gene data show CDR1 as MNHEY and CDR2 as SVGAGI. The CDR3 runs 15 residues. The CDR3 nucleotides read TGTGCCAGCAGTTACGGCGGCGTCCCCTACAATGAGCAGTTCTTC. Translation gives CASSYGGVPYNEQFF.

The gene calls are TRBV6-5 and TRBJ2-7; D unclear. This CDR3 is built from 13 residues. CDR1 and CDR2 (germline): MNHEY, SVGAGI. The ends were cut back, 2 bases at V and 1 base at J, with 6 bases in the middle. CDR3 in DNA: TGTGCCAGCAGTTACCAAGATTCCTACGAGCAGTACTTC. Its translation: CASSYQDSYEQYF.

The chain joins TRBV29-1 to TRBJ1-4; 7 nucleotides agree with TRBD1. J was trimmed by 7 bases and V by 4 bases; bases with no gene match: 6. The germline CDR1 and CDR2 sequences are SQVTM and ANQGSEA. The CDR3 spans 13 residues. The CDR3 spells CSVVLDRSEKLFF. The CDR3 DNA reads TGCAGCGTTGTTCTGGACAGGAGTGAAAAACTGTTTTTT.

The chain couples TRBV3-1 to TRBJ2-5; TRBD2 agrees at 13 bases. Per the germline V gene, CDR1 is LGHDT and CDR2 is YNNKEL (reference sequence). J lost 5 bases, V lost 4 bases, and 4 bases had no gene match. The CDR3 loop spans 15 amino acids. CDR3 region: CASSPWTSGSETQYF. Written as DNA, the CDR3 is TGTGCCAGCAGCCCCTGGACTAGCGGGAGTGAGACCCAGTACTTC.

This clonotype was seen just once. The chain links TRBV10-3 to TRBJ1-1, with 8 bases identical to TRBD1. CDR1 is ENHRY, CDR2 SYGVKD, per germline. The J segment lost 1 base and the V segment lost 0 bases, leaving 1 base of the junction unmatched. The CDR3 contains 15 residues. The CDR3 spells CAISESTGANTEAFF. The CDR3 DNA reads as TGTGCCATCAGTGAGTCGACAGGGGCGAACACTGAAGCTTTCTTT.

This rearrangement joins TRBV28 to TRBJ2-5; 7 bases are shared with TRBD2. This CDR3 region has 16 residues. V shed 4 bases and J 2 bases; nucleotides not matched to a gene: 10. CDR1 MDHEN and CDR2 SYDVKM come from the germline V gene. Written as DNA, the CDR3 is TGTGCCAGCAGTTCTCTGGGGCTAGCGGAACAAGAGACCCAGTACTTC. Its protein product is CASSSLGLAEQETQYF.

CDR3 protein: CASSQEGEETQYF. CDR3 in DNA: TGTGCCAGCAGCCAGGAAGGGGAGGAGACCCAGTACTTC. V and J are TRBV28 and TRBJ2-5, with D perhaps matching TRBD1 or TRBD2 (5 bases each). Germline CDR1 MDHEN, CDR2 SYDVKM. The CDR3 totals 13 residues. V lost 6 bases and J lost 5, with 13 bases in between.

This clonotype was found a few times. The gene calls are TRBV20-1 and TRBJ2-5; D may be TRBD2 (6 bases). The germline V gene encodes CDR1 DFQATT and CDR2 SNEGSKA (reference sequence). This CDR3 is 10 amino acids long. V dropped 6 bases and J dropped 12 bases, with 14 bases sitting between them. As DNA, the CDR3 is TGCAGTGCCCGGGAGTGGGACGAGTACTTC. Protein sequence: CSAREWDEYF.

The chain joins TRBV27 to TRBJ1-1, with D hard to call. From germline, CDR1 is MNHEY and CDR2 SMNVEV (reference sequence). V was pared by 1 base and J by 0 bases, with 15 bases between. The CDR3 loop spans 17 amino acids. CDR3 residues: CASSLFGDSSMNTEAFF. CDR3 DNA: TGTGCCAGCAGTTTATTCGGAGATTCCTCCATGAACACTGAAGCTTTCTTT.

This clonotype was recorded only once. This chain links TRBV7-8 with TRBJ1-5; TRBD1 aligns across 7 bases. Looked up from germline, CDR1 is SGHVS and CDR2 is FQNEAQ. The CDR3 extends over 15 amino acids. J gave up 4 bases and V 6 bases, and 9 bases lay outside the gene matches. The CDR3 region has the DNA TGTGCCAGCAGTTCACCGGGACAGACAAATCAGCCCCAGCATTTT. Protein sequence: CASSSPGQTNQPQHF.

CDR3 sequence (DNA): TGTGCCAGCAGCCCGGGCTCTCAGGGAGTAGATTATGAGCAGTTCTTC. It encodes CASSPGSQGVDYEQFF. The chain joins TRBV28 to TRBJ2-1; D is perhaps TRBD1 or TRBD2 (5 bases each). The CDR3 totals 16 residues. Germline CDR1 reads MDHEN; CDR2 reads SYDVKM. The ends were cut back, 6 bases at V and 8 bases at J, with 23 bases in the middle.